A selection of T cell receptor beta chains follows, all from one sample in a study of OX40 agonist ivuxolimab in advanced cancers. The assay was immunoSEQ multiplex PCR, and TCRdb's table has in-frame clones only and misses some. Here the sample spans tens of thousands of clones, 91% being singletons. The sample in question was CD4+ or CD8+ T cells sorted from blood, obtained in a trial of the OX40 agonist ivuxolimab. These receptor sequences come from an adult with an advanced solid tumor such as melanoma, head and neck, liver or kidney cancer. Both conserved end residues are part of each CDR3. The D gene is left open where the match is weak. Clone size is stated in some rows and not others, as once, few, many or a class when expanded.

CDR3: CASSASTNSYNEQFF; DNA: TGTGCCAGCAGTGCTAGCACTAACTCCTACAATGAGCAGTTCTTC; J: TRBJ2-1; V: TRBV2; D: NA; size: once
CDR3: CASSIAPGIGNQPQHF; DNA: TGTGCCAGTAGTATAGCTCCGGGGATCGGCAATCAGCCCCAGCATTTT; J: TRBJ1-5; V: TRBV19; D: NA; size: once
CDR3: CAWSVGPPSEQYF; DNA: TGTGCCTGGAGTGTGGGGCCCCCGTCTGAGCAGTACTTC; J: TRBJ2-7; V: TRBV30; D: NA; size: NA
CDR3: CASRPSASYEQYF; DNA: TGTGCCAGCAGGCCTAGCGCCTCCTACGAGCAGTACTTC; J: TRBJ2-7; V: TRBV7-2; D: NA; size: NA
CDR3: CASSSQIAGDPDTQYF; DNA: TGTGCCAGCAGTTCCCAAATAGCGGGTGACCCAGATACGCAGTATTTT; J: TRBJ2-3; V: TRBV27; D: TRBD2; size: NA
CDR3: CASSLSIGGNTEAFF; DNA: TGCGCCAGCAGCTTGAGCATTGGGGGGAACACTGAAGCTTTCTTT; J: TRBJ1-1; V: TRBV5-1; D: NA; size: NA
CDR3: CASSLGTSGYEQYF; DNA: TGTGCCAGCAGCCTGGGGACTAGCGGCTACGAGCAGTACTTC; J: TRBJ2-7; V: TRBV13; D: TRBD2; size: NA
CDR3: CASSRWTGGNEKLFF; DNA: TGCGCCAGCAGCCGATGGACAGGGGGTAATGAAAAACTGTTTTTT; J: TRBJ1-4; V: TRBV5-1; D: TRBD1; size: NA
CDR3: CASSPEVWDYLGNEQFF; DNA: TGTGCCAGCAGCCCCGAGGTCTGGGACTACCTTGGGAATGAGCAGTTCTTC; J: TRBJ2-1; V: TRBV7-9; D: TRBD2; size: NA
CDR3: CASSLLGQVHNQPQHF; DNA: TGTGCCAGCAGCTTACTGGGACAGGTCCACAATCAGCCCCAGCATTTT; J: TRBJ1-5; V: TRBV7-8; D: TRBD1; size: once
CDR3: CASDSGDSYEQYF; DNA: TGTGCCAGCGATAGCGGGGATTCCTACGAGCAGTACTTC; J: TRBJ2-7; V: TRBV7-2; D: TRBD2; size: NA
CDR3: CASSFGGSYEQYF; DNA: TGTGCCAGCAGCTTCGGTGGATCCTACGAGCAGTACTTC; J: TRBJ2-7; V: TRBV5-8; D: NA; size: NA
CDR3: CASSLGPVSTDTQYF; DNA: TGTGCCAGCAGCTTAGGACCCGTGAGCACAGATACGCAGTATTTT; J: TRBJ2-3; V: TRBV7-3; D: NA; size: NA
CDR3: CASSSQGGSYNEQFF; DNA: TGTGCCAGCAGCTCCCAGGGGGGATCCTACAATGAGCAGTTCTTC; J: TRBJ2-1; V: TRBV7-9; D: NA; size: NA